The clone carrying this TCR beta chain is medium-sized in the sample. The sample comes from a study of circulating CD8 cells and anti-PD-1 response in melanoma. Study-level background: Complete or partial response defined responders; stable or progressive disease, non-responders.

With 11 bases clipped from V and 0 bases from J, the junction kept 6 bases outside the gene matches. This CDR3 comprises 13 residues. Germline CDR1 MDHEN, CDR2 SYDVKM. The QIAseq Immune Repertoire TCR panel built the libraries from roughly 15 ng of total RNA. TCRdb reanalysed the reads using MiXCR and keeps one entry per CDR3 protein. The sample consists of about 2,500 distinct CDR3 sequences, 6.5% to 9.5% of them appearing once. Four subsets defined by PD-1 and/or TIGIT were sorted from live CD3+CD8+TCRalphabeta+ cells. The rearrangement uses TRBV28 and TRBJ1-1, with 7 bases aligning to TRBD1. The TCR was taken from a human donor with melanoma. The sample in question was CD8+ T cells from PBMCs, obtained at baseline or after one month of anti-PD-1 therapy (not recorded which). The DNA of the CDR3 is TGTGCCGCCCGGGACAGATTGAACACTGAAGCTTTCTTT. This encodes CAARDRLNTEAFF.